This T cell receptor (beta chain) was identified in a study of blood T cell repertoires in COVID-19. As for the study in general: Sources were T cells, B-cell-depleted T cells, or PBMCs; the material itself was cDNA or gDNA.

Deletions cut 1 base from V and 6 bases from J, with 13 bases between. The CDR3 has 14 residues. Germline loops: CDR1 SGDLS, CDR2 YYNGEE. Per the original data handling: Researchers report that nucleated cell counts were estimated from reference gene primer amplification. Sequencing used immunoSEQ multiplex PCR; TCRdb keeps in-frame clones, though not all of them. Clone size and the V and J calls come from that table; the DNA yielded D and trimming. The sample includes more than 85,000 clones, 65% to 90% of them seen just once. This clonotype was obtained from a man in his fifties or sixties with acute or convalescent COVID-19. V usage is TRBV9 and J usage is TRBJ1-2; D is uncertain. Input material: peripheral blood. The DNA for the CDR3 is TGTGCCAGCAGCGTATTGGCGGGGTATAATGGCTACACCTTC. Protein sequence: CASSVLAGYNGYTF. Full variable domain (outside the CDR3, taken from reference TRBV9 and TRBJ1-2): DSGVTQTPKHLITATGQRVTLRCSPRSGDLSVYWYQQSLDQGLQFLIQYYNGEERAKGNILERFSAQQFPDLHSELNLSSLELGDSALYFCASSVLAGYNGYTFGSGTRLTVV.